The rows below give T cell receptor beta chains drawn from one sample of a study of molecular identifiers for immune sequencing clone quantification. A single record per CDR3 protein comes from TCRdb applying MiXCR to the PCR reads. The sample holds some 680,000 distinct CDR3 sequences, about 25% seen once. Sequencing was carried out using naive CD8+ T cells from blood, with Jurkat cell RNA spiked in. The receptors were gathered from a human donor in good health. Some libraries in this study had Jurkat cell RNA spiked in. CDR3s leave out the opening cysteine and the closing phenylalanine or tryptophan. The order of the fields is D gene, J gene, V gene, CDR3 protein. D genes are given only for firm matches.

D: NA
J: TRBJ2-7
V: TRBV7-9
CDR3: ASSIRREQY

D: NA
J: TRBJ2-4
V: TRBV4-3
CDR3: ASSQEWQGTKNIQY

D: NA
J: TRBJ2-3
V: TRBV24-1
CDR3: ATGKARSWNTDTQY

D: NA
J: TRBJ2-4
V: TRBV20-1
CDR3: SATLIWEQNIQY

D: NA
J: TRBJ2-7
V: TRBV7-9
CDR3: ASSFTDTGDEQY

D: TRBD1
J: TRBJ2-7
V: TRBV25-1
CDR3: ASSEYGTGEDSYEQY

D: NA
J: TRBJ2-1
V: TRBV12-5
CDR3: ASAPPRVTIYEQF

D: NA
J: TRBJ2-3
V: TRBV27
CDR3: ASSSDTPADTQY

D: NA
J: TRBJ2-5
V: TRBV2
CDR3: ASKSRGIKEPQY

D: NA
J: TRBJ1-1
V: TRBV19
CDR3: ASNPPGATEAF

D: TRBD1
J: TRBJ2-2
V: TRBV7-9
CDR3: ASSLDPPGQGPRGELF

D: NA
J: TRBJ1-3
V: TRBV5-1
CDR3: ASSFGRREAGNTIY

D: NA
J: TRBJ2-2
V: TRBV7-2
CDR3: ASNRTDFNTGELF

D: NA
J: TRBJ2-7
V: TRBV5-1
CDR3: ASSLAGVTYEQY

D: NA
J: TRBJ2-5
V: TRBV10-3
CDR3: AISDLGGQETQY